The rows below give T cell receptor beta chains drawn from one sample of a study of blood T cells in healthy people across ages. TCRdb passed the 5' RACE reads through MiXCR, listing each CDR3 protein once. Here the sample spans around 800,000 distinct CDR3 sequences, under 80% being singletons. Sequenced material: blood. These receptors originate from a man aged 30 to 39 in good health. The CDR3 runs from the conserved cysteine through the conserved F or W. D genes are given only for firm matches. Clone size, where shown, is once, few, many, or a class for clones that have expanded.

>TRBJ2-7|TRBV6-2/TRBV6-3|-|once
TGTGCCAGCAGCCCCTTGTCGGTTCCATCCTACGAGCAGTACTTC
CASSPLSVPSYEQYF
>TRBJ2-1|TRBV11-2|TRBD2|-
TGTGCCAGCAGCTGGCGGGAGGACAATGAGCAGTTCTTC
CASSWREDNEQFF
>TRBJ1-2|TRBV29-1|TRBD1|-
TGCAGCGTCGGACAGGGCGTTTCTGGCTACACCTTC
CSVGQGVSGYTF
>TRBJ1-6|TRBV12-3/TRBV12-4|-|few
TGTGCCAGCAGTTTGGAATCGGGGGTAAATAATTCACCCCTCCACTTT
CASSLESGVNNSPLHF
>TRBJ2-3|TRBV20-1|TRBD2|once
TGCAGTGCTAGAGATAGCGGGGGGGCGGATACGCAGTATTTT
CSARDSGGADTQYF
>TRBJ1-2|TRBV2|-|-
TGTGCCTCCGGAGGGGACGGCGGAACTAACTATGGCTACACCTTC
CASGGDGGTNYGYTF
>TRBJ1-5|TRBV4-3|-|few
TGCGCCAGCAGCCAAGGGGCCGGGGCAGGGAATCAGCCCCAGCATTTT
CASSQGAGAGNQPQHF
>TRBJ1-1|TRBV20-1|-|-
TGCAGTGCTAATCAAGAGTGGACTGAAGCTTTCTTT
CSANQEWTEAFF
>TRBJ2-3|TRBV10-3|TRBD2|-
TGTGCCATCAGCGACACTAGCGGGGGCACAGATACGCAGTATTTT
CAISDTSGGTDTQYF
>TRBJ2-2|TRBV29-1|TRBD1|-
TGCAGCGTCCGGGCCCAGGGGGCGAACACCGGGGAGCTGTTTTTT
CSVRAQGANTGELFF
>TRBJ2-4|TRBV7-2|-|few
TGTGCCAGCAGCTTAGTGGAAGGGATGTTGTACTTC
CASSLVEGMLYF
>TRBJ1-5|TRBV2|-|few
TGTGCCAGCAAGCTTGATAGGTCTCAGCCCCAGCATTTT
CASKLDRSQPQHF
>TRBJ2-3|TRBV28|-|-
TGTGCCAGCAGTTTTTGGGCGGACTTTCAGTATTTT
CASSFWADFQYF
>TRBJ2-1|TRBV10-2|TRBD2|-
TGCGCCAGTTCACTAGCGACATTTTACAATGAGCAGTTCTTC
CASSLATFYNEQFF
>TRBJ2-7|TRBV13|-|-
TGTGCCAGCAGCTTAGGGGAGGGTATGGGCTACGAGCAGTACTTC
CASSLGEGMGYEQYF
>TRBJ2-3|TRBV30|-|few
TGTGCCTGGGGTCACCCCCGGGGGCAAACAGATACGCAGTATTTT
CAWGHPRGQTDTQYF
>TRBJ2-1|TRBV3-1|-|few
TGTGCCAGCAGCCAAGTCTCCAATGAGCAGTTCTTC
CASSQVSNEQFF
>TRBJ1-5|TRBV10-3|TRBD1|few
TGTGCCATCAGTCCCGGGACAGGGGTAAATCAGCCCCAGCATTTT
CAISPGTGVNQPQHF
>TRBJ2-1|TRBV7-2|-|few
TGTGCCAGCAGCTTAGGAGCAGGGGGGAGGGATGAGCAGTTCTTC
CASSLGAGGRDEQFF
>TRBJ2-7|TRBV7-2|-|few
TGTGCCAGCAGCTTAGGTCCAGGGCAAGAGCAGTACTTC
CASSLGPGQEQYF
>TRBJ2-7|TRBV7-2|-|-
TGTGCCAGCAGCCCCGTCGCAGGGGTCTTCACCTACGAGCAGTACTTC
CASSPVAGVFTYEQYF
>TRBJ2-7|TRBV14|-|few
TGTGCCAGCAGCCAATCCCTCGCCTCCTACGAGCAGTACTTC
CASSQSLASYEQYF
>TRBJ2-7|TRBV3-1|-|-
TGTGCCAGCAGCCATCTTGGTAGAGGGACGTCCGGCTCCTACGAGCAGTACTTC
CASSHLGRGTSGSYEQYF
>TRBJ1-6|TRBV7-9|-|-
TGTGCCAGCGGTATTCCAGGGCAAGGATCACCCCTCCACTTT
CASGIPGQGSPLHF
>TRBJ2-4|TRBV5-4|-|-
TGTGCCAGCAGCGCCTTGGATACTCTAGCCAAAAACATTCAGTACTTC
CASSALDTLAKNIQYF
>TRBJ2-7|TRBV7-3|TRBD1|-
TGTGCCAGCAGCTTAAGCAGAGGGGGCCACGAGCAGTACTTC
CASSLSRGGHEQYF
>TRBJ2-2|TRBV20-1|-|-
TGCAGTGCCCCCACCGCGTTGAACACCGGGGAGCTGTTTTTT
CSAPTALNTGELFF
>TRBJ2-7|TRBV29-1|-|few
TGCAGCGTTGGTCGGCCTGGGGCCGAGCAGTACTTC
CSVGRPGAEQYF
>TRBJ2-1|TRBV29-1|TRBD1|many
TGCAGCGTTGATAGGACAGGGGGCAATGAGCAGTTCTTC
CSVDRTGGNEQFF
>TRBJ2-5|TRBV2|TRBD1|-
TGTGCCAGCAGTGAAGGGGACAGGGTCGGACGAGAGACCCAGTACTTC
CASSEGDRVGRETQYF
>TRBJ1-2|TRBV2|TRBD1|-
TGTGCCAGCAGTGAAGGGACAGGGGTTGGCTACACCTTC
CASSEGTGVGYTF
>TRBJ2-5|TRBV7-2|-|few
TGTGCCAGCAGCTTAAACCCCCTCGGCTTGGAGGAGACCCAGTACTTC
CASSLNPLGLEETQYF
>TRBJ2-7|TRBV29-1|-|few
TGCAGCGTCGCCTCGGCGGAGGCTCTGTTGGGTGAGCAGTACTTC
CSVASAEALLGEQYF
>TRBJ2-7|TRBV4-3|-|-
TGCGCCAGCAGCCAAGTGGCAGGGGAAGACTCCTACGAGCAGTACTTC
CASSQVAGEDSYEQYF
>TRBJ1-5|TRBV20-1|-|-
TGCAGTGCTGGCAGGGGCGATCAGCCCCAGCATTTT
CSAGRGDQPQHF
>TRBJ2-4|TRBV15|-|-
TGTGCCACCAGCAGAGAGGGGGGAGTAGCCAAAAACATTCAGTACTTC
CATSREGGVAKNIQYF
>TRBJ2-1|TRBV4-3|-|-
TGCGCCAGCAGCCAGCTAAACGGGGGTGAGCAGTTCTTC
CASSQLNGGEQFF
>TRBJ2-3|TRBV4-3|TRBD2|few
TGCGCCAGCAGCCAGGATCCGGGACTAGACCTCCTTGATACGCAGTATTTT
CASSQDPGLDLLDTQYF
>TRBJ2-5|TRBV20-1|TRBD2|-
TGCAGTGCTGAGACCAGAGCGGGGAAAGAGACCCAGTACTTC
CSAETRAGKETQYF
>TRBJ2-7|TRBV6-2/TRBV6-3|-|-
TGTGCCAGCAGCCCCCAGGAGATCTACGAGCAGTACTTC
CASSPQEIYEQYF